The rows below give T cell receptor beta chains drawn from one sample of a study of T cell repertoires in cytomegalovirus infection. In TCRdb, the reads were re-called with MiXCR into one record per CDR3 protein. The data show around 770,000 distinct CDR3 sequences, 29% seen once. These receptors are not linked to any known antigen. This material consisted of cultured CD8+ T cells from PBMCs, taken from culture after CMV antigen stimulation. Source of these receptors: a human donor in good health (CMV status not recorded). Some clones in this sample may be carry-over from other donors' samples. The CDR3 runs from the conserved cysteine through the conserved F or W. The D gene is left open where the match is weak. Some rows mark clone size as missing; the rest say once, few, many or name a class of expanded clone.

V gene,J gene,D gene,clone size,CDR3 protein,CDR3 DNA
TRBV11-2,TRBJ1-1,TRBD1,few,CASSLVLQGVNTEAFF,TGTGCCAGCAGCTTAGTTCTACAGGGGGTTAACACTGAAGCTTTCTTT
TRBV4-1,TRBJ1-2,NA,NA,CASSRSRGSNSPEDYGYTF,TGCGCCAGCAGCCGGTCCCGGGGCAGTAACAGCCCAGAGGACTATGGCTACACCTTC
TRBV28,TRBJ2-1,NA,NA,CASSQGRYEQFF,TGTGCCAGCAGCCAGGGGAGGTATGAGCAGTTCTTC
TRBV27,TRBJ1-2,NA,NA,CASSLSAGMRGYTF,TGTGCCAGCAGTTTATCGGCAGGGATGAGGGGCTACACCTTC
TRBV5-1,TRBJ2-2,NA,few,CASSSAIATNTGELFF,TGCGCCAGCAGCTCTGCGATAGCAACGAACACCGGGGAGCTGTTTTTT
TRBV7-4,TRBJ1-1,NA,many,CAGGGRAVNTEAFF,TGTGCCGGGGGGGGCCGAGCGGTGAACACTGAAGCTTTCTTT
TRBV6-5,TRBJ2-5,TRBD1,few,CASSSMDRGRETQYF,TGTGCCAGCAGTTCTATGGACAGGGGGCGGGAGACCCAGTACTTC
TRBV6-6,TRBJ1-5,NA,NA,CASSYSPGEKSNQPQHF,TGTGCCAGCAGTTACTCGCCGGGAGAGAAGAGCAATCAGCCCCAGCATTTT
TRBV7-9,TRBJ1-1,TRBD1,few,CASSLALGQNMNTEAFF,TGTGCCAGCAGCTTAGCACTGGGACAGAACATGAACACTGAAGCTTTCTTT
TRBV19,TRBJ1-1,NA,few,CASSRTSQGNTEAFF,TGTGCCAGTAGCCGAACTTCACAGGGGAACACTGAAGCTTTCTTT
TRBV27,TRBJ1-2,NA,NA,CASSLSRGDLGYTF,TGTGCCAGCAGTTTATCAAGAGGGGACTTGGGCTACACCTTC
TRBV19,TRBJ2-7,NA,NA,CASSYGGDNSYEQYF,TGTGCCAGTAGTTATGGGGGGGACAACTCCTACGAGCAGTACTTC
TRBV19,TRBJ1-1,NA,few,CATIARKNTEAFF,TGTGCCACAATCGCCAGGAAGAACACTGAAGCTTTCTTT
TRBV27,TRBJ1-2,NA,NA,CATTSGHGYTF,TGTGCCACCACTTCAGGTCATGGCTACACCTTC
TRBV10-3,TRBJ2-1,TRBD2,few,CAISEPGTSGSYNEQFF,TGTGCCATCAGTGAGCCTGGGACTAGCGGATCCTACAATGAGCAGTTCTTC
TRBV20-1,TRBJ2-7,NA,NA,CSAQRAGDRRDEQYF,TGCAGTGCACAACGCGCGGGGGACAGAAGGGACGAGCAGTACTTC
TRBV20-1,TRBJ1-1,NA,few,CSARSGDLATEAFF,TGCAGTGCTAGATCGGGGGATCTGGCCACTGAAGCTTTCTTT
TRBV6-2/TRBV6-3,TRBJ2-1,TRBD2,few,CASSPLAGGHNEQFF,TGTGCCAGCAGCCCACTAGCGGGGGGGCATAATGAGCAGTTCTTC
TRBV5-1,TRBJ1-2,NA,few,CASSLEQTYGYTF,TGCGCCAGCAGCTTGGAACAGACATATGGCTACACCTTC
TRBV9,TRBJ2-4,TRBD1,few,CASSAQGATAKNIQYF,TGTGCCAGCAGCGCACAGGGGGCCACAGCCAAAAACATTCAGTACTTC
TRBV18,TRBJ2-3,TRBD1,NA,CASSPDRVADTQYF,TGTGCCAGCTCACCGGACAGGGTGGCAGATACGCAGTATTTT
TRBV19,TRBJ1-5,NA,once,CASSKGEAYSNQPQHF,TGTGCCAGTAGTAAAGGTGAGGCATATAGCAATCAGCCCCAGCATTTT
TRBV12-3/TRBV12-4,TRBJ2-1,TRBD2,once,CASSLPGTSGGRVSEQFF,TGTGCCAGCAGTTTACCGGGAACTAGCGGGGGCCGCGTAAGTGAGCAGTTCTTC
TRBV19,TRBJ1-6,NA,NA,CASTREGYNSPLHF,TGTGCCAGTACGCGTGAAGGGTATAATTCACCCCTCCACTTT
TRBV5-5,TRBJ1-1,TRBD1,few,CASRIGQGQQEAFF,TGTGCCAGCAGGATCGGACAGGGACAACAGGAAGCTTTCTTT
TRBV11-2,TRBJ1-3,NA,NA,CASSLSVILVPGNTIYF,TGTGCCAGCAGCTTATCCGTCATCCTTGTCCCTGGAAACACCATATATTTT
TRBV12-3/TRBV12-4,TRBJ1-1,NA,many,CASSPDVNTEAFF,TGTGCCAGCAGCCCCGACGTGAACACTGAAGCTTTCTTT
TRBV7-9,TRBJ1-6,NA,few,CASMQGKKGNSPLHF,TGTGCCAGTATGCAGGGAAAGAAGGGTAATTCACCCCTCCACTTT
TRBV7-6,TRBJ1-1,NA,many,CASSLQGTTEAFF,TGTGCCAGCAGCTTACAAGGGACCACTGAAGCTTTCTTT
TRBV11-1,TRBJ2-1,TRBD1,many,CASSIDRAANEQFF,TGTGCCAGCAGCATCGACAGGGCCGCCAATGAGCAGTTCTTC
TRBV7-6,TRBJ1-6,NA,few,CASSLDQGSNSPLHF,TGTGCCAGCAGCTTAGACCAGGGATCTAATTCACCCCTCCACTTT
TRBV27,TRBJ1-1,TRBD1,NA,CASSWDRATEAFF,TGTGCCAGCAGTTGGGACAGGGCCACTGAAGCTTTCTTT
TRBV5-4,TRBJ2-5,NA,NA,CASSQQVREETQYF,TGTGCCAGCAGCCAACAAGTGAGGGAAGAGACCCAGTACTTC
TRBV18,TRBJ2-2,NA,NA,CASSPLTGKEAGELFF,TGTGCCAGCTCACCCCTCACAGGGAAGGAAGCCGGGGAGCTGTTTTTT
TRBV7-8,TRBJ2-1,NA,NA,CASSWRGPHNEQFF,TGTGCCAGCAGCTGGCGGGGGCCTCACAATGAGCAGTTCTTC
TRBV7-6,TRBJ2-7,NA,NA,CASSLRGAAYSYEQYF,TGTGCCAGCAGCTTAAGAGGGGCCGCTTACTCCTACGAGCAGTACTTC
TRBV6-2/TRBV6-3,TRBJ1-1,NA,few,CASSHFLRTEAFF,TGTGCCAGCAGCCACTTTTTGAGGACTGAAGCTTTCTTT
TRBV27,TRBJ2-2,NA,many,CASTSRDDSTGELFF,TGTGCCAGCACTAGCAGGGACGACTCGACCGGGGAGCTGTTTTTT
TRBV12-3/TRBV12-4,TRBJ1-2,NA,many,CASSSGTVYGYTF,TGTGCCAGCAGTTCGGGGACGGTCTATGGCTACACCTTC
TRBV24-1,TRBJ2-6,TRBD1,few,CATSEATGPSGANVLTF,TGTGCCACCAGTGAGGCGACAGGGCCCTCCGGGGCCAACGTCCTGACTTTC
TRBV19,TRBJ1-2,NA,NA,CASRRGADYGYTF,TGTGCCAGTCGCCGGGGGGCGGACTATGGCTACACCTTC
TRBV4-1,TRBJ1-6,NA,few,CASHQGIGSPLHF,TGCGCCAGCCACCAGGGGATTGGATCACCCCTCCACTTT
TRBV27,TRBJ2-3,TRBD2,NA,CASSLTSGGGNTQYF,TGTGCCAGCAGTTTAACTAGCGGGGGAGGGAATACGCAGTATTTT
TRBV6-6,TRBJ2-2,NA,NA,CASRRPLWDGKGKNTGELFF,TGTGCCAGCAGACGGCCCCTTTGGGACGGAAAGGGAAAAAACACCGGGGAGCTGTTTTTT
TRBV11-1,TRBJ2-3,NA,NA,CASSLIRLAQTDTQYF,TGTGCCAGCAGCTTAATCAGGCTAGCGCAAACAGATACGCAGTATTTT
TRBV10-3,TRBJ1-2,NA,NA,CAIRTDYYGYTF,TGTGCCATCCGGACAGATTACTATGGCTACACCTTC
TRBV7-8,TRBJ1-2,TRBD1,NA,CASSPAGPGQWTYGYTF,TGTGCCAGCAGCCCGGCGGGACCGGGACAGTGGACCTATGGCTACACCTTC
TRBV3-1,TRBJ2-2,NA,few,CASSQVHDPAGELFF,TGTGCCAGCAGCCAAGTCCACGACCCAGCCGGGGAGCTGTTTTTT
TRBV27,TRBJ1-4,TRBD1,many,CASSSPGQGDEKLFF,TGTGCCAGCAGCTCTCCGGGACAGGGGGATGAAAAACTGTTTTTT
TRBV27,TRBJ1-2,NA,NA,CASSFSLGLRGYTF,TGTGCCAGCAGTTTCTCTCTAGGCTTAAGGGGCTACACCTTC
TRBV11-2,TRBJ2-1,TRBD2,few,CASSLVLAGENEQFF,TGTGCCAGCAGCTTGGTCCTAGCGGGGGAAAATGAGCAGTTCTTC
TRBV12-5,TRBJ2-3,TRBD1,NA,CASGLVLDRGPDTQYF,TGTGCTAGTGGTTTGGTCCTGGACAGGGGGCCGGATACGCAGTATTTT
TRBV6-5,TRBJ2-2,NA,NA,CASSLISALMAGELFF,TGTGCCAGCAGCCTGATTTCGGCGCTGATGGCCGGGGAGCTGTTTTTT
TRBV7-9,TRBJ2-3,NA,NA,CASRNSGGTDTQYF,TGTGCCAGCAGAAATTCCGGGGGCACAGATACGCAGTATTTT
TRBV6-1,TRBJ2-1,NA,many,CASSEELTPYNEQFF,TGTGCCAGCAGTGAAGAGCTAACCCCCTACAATGAGCAGTTCTTC
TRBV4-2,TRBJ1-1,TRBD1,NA,CASSQGPGGDGAFF,TGTGCCAGCAGCCAAGGGCCAGGGGGCGATGGAGCTTTCTTT
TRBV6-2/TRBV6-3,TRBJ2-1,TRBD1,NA,CASSYPKTGSLYNEQFF,TGTGCCAGCAGTTACCCCAAGACAGGGTCTCTCTACAATGAGCAGTTCTTC
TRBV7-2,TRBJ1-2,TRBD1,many,CASSSSGGSYGYTF,TGTGCCAGCAGCTCTTCAGGGGGTAGCTATGGCTACACCTTC
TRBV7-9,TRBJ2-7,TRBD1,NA,CASSLIGGLDEQYF,TGTGCCAGCAGCTTGATAGGGGGCCTGGACGAGCAGTACTTC